Below are 9 T cell receptor beta chains sequenced from a single sample in a study of human T cells and chemical hapten exposure. Noted time point: patch test 2, 6 weeks after DPC sensitization. The treatment is: therapeutic diphenylcyclopropenone sensitization with weekly scalp DPC. Via MiXCR, TCRdb re-called the RACE reads, giving one row per CDR3 protein. Among about 110,000 distinct CDR3 sequences listed, about a tenth were seen once. Sample: whole blood, taken in connection with sensitization to the hapten diphenylcyclopropenone (DPC). These receptors all come from a woman aged 40 to 50 with alopecia areata. Some clones in this sample may be carry-over from other donors' samples.

In its sample, this clonotype was seen many times. The chain joins TRBV6-2 or TRBV6-3 to TRBJ1-5, with D hard to call. Germline V gene data show CDR1 as MNHEY and CDR2 as SVGEGT. The CDR3 is 14 residues long. With 5 bases removed from V and 5 bases from J, the gap between germline ends came to 13 bases. The CDR3 loop reads CASSPNSLYQPQHF. In nucleotides, the CDR3 is TGTGCCAGCAGTCCTAACAGTTTATATCAGCCCCAGCATTTT.

The chain joins TRBV12-3 or TRBV12-4 to TRBJ2-5; tentatively, D is TRBD2 (5 bases). The CDR3 length is 12 residues. Trimming left V 2 bases short and J 10 bases short, with 11 bases between. The CDR3 DNA is TGTGCCAGCAGTTTAAGTGAGGACTTCCAGTACTTC. As protein: CASSLSEDFQYF.

At least ten counts were recorded for this clonotype. This chain connects TRBV20-1 to TRBJ2-7; either TRBD1 or TRBD2 may supply D (5 bases each). Per germline, CDR1 DFQATT and CDR2 SNEGSKA (reference sequence). The length of the CDR3 is 13 residues. Trimming cost V 5 bases and J 3 bases, with 14 bases left between them. The CDR3 here is CSAGRQTLYEQYF. In nucleotides, the CDR3 is TGCAGTGCTGGGAGACAGACTCTCTACGAGCAGTACTTC.

This sequence joins TRBV5-5 and TRBJ1-4; a weak D match, TRBD1 (5 bases). The CDR3 loop spans 17 amino acids. Deletions cut 5 bases from V and 6 bases from J, with 23 bases between. Germline loops: CDR1 SGHKS, CDR2 YYEKEE (reference sequence). The CDR3 spells CASRKRPGAALDEKLFF. CDR3 nucleotides: TGTGCCAGCAGGAAACGGCCCGGGGCAGCCTTGGATGAAAAACTGTTTTTT.

As concerns this clonotype: A read error may be the cause here, since a much bigger clone is one base away. The rearrangement joins TRBV6-5 to TRBJ1-3; 9 nucleotides align to TRBD1. This CDR3 contains 15 residues. The germline V gene encodes CDR1 MNHEY and CDR2 SVGAGI. Trimming at V came to 4 bases and at J to 7 bases, leaving 8 bases not matched to a gene. The chain's CDR3 is CASSSPGTGRNTIYF. The CDR3, as DNA: TGTGCCAGCAGTTCCCCCGGGACAGGGAGGAACACCATATATTTT.

The V gene is TRBV14, the J gene TRBJ2-1; perhaps TRBD2 as D (6 bases). The V gene's germline CDR1 is SGHDN and CDR2 FVKESK. CDR3 size: 15 residues. Trimming removed 1 base from V and 10 bases from J, with 17 bases in between. In nucleotides, the CDR3 is TGTGCCAGCAGCCAAGTGTTTGGGGGGACCGCGGAGCAGTTCTTC. Protein: CASSQVFGGTAEQFF. Variable domain in full (rest from reference TRBV14 and TRBJ2-1): EAGVTQFPSHSVIEKGQTVTLRCDPISGHDNLYWYRRVMGKEIKFLLHFVKESKQDESGMPNNRFLAERTGGTYSTLKVQPAELEDSGVYFCASSQVFGGTAEQFFGPGTRLTVL.

This clonotype showed up many times. The V call is TRBV28, the J call TRBJ1-1; TRBD1 aligns across 8 bases. V lost 3 bases, J lost 1 base, and 4 bases stayed unmatched. The germline V gene encodes CDR1 MDHEN and CDR2 SYDVKM. The length of the CDR3 is 15 residues. CDR3 coding DNA: TGTGCCAGCAGTTTGGGTCAGGGGGCGAACACTGAAGCTTTCTTT. Residues: CASSLGQGANTEAFF.

This clonotype has a handful of counts. The chain links TRBV5-7 to TRBJ1-2, with 7 bases matching TRBD1. TRBV5-7 is an ORF for which the function is uncertain. The CDR3 is made up of 13 amino acids. V gave up 4 bases and J gave up 4 bases; unmatched junction bases: 4. CDR3 sequence (DNA): TGTGCCAGCAGCGAGGGACAGATCTATGGCTACACCTTC. It translates to CASSEGQIYGYTF.

This clonotype appeared a few times. The chain links TRBV5-5 to TRBJ2-1, with a tentative D call TRBD1 (5 bases). Germline V gives CDR1 SGHKS, CDR2 YYEKEE (reference sequence). The length of the CDR3 is 16 residues. Trimming left V 1 base short and J 2 bases short, with 13 bases between. The CDR3 coding sequence is TGTGCCAGCAGCTTGTTCCCGCTGGACACCTACAATGAGCAGTTCTTC. This encodes CASSLFPLDTYNEQFF.